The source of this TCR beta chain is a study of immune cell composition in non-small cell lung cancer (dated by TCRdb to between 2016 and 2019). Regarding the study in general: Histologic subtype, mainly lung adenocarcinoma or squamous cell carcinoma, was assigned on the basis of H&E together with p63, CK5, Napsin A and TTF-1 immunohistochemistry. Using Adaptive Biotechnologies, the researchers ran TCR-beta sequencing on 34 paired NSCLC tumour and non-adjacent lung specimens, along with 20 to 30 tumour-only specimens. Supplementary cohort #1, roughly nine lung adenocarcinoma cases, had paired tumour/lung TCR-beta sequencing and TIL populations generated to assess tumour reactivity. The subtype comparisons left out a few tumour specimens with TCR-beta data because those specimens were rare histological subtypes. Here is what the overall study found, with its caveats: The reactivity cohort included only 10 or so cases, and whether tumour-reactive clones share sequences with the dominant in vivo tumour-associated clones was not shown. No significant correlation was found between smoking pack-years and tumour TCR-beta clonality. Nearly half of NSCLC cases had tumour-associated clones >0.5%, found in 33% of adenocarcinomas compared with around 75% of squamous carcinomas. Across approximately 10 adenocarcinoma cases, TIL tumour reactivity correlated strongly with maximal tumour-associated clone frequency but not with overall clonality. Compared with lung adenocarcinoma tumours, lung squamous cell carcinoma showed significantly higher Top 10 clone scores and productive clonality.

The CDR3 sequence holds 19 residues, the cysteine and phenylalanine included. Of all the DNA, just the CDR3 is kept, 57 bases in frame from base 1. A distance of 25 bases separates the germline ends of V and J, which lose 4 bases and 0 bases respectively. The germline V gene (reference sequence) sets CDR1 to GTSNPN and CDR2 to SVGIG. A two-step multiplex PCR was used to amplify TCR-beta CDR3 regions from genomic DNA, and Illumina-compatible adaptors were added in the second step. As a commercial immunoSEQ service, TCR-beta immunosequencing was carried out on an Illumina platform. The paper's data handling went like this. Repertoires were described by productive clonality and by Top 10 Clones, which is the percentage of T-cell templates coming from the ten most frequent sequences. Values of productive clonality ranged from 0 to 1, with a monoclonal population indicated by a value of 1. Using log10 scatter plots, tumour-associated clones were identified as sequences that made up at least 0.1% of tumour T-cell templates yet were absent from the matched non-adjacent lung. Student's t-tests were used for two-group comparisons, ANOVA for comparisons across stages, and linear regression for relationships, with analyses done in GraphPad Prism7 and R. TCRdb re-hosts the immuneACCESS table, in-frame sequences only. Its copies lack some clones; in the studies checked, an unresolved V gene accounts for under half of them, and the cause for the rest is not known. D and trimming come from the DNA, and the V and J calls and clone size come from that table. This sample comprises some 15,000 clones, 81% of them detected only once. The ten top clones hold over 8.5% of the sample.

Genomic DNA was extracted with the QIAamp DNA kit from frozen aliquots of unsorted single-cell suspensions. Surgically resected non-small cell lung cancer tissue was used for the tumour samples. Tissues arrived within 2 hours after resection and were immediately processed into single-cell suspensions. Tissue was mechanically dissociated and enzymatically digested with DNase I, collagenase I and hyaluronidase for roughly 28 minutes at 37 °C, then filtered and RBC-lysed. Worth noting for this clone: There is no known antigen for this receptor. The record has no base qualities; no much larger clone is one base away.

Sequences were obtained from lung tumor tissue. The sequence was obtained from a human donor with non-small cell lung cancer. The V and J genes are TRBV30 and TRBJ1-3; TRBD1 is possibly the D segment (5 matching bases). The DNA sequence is TGTGCCTGGAACCCCCCAAGGGGAGGCGTTACCAGCTCTGGAAACACCATATATTTT. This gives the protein CAWNPPRGGVTSSGNTIYF. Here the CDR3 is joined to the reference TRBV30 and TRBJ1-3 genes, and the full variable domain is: SQTIHQWPATLVQPVGSPLSLECTVEGTSNPNLYWYRQAAGRGLQLLFYSVGIGQISSEVPQNLSASRPQDRQFILSSKKLLLSDSGFYLCAWNPPRGGVTSSGNTIYFGEGSWLTVV.